This note documents a single T cell receptor (beta chain) sequence. This sample was taken from a study of blood T cell repertoires in COVID-19. Method: immunoSEQ multiplex PCR; TCRdb's copy keeps in-frame clones and lacks some. The table includes about 80,000 clones, 70% to 90% detected once. Trimming left V 4 bases short and J 3 bases short, with 16 bases between. CDR1 and CDR2 (germline): LNHDA, SQIVND (reference sequence). This CDR3 comprises 16 residues. This sequence joins TRBV19 and TRBJ1-3, with no clear D. The sequencing input was peripheral blood. The receptor's source is a woman over 75 with acute or convalescent COVID-19. DNA of the CDR3: TGTGCCAGTAGTAGAGCCATGACTCCCGGTGGAAACACCATATATTTT. It translates to CASSRAMTPGGNTIYF. The full variable domain, in which reference TRBV19 and TRBJ1-3 provide the parts outside the CDR3, is DGGITQSPKYLFRKEGQNVTLSCEQNLNHDAMYWYRQDPGQGLRLIYYSQIVNDFQKGDIAEGYSVSREKKESFPLTVTSAQKNPTAFYLCASSRAMTPGGNTIYFGEGSWLTVV.